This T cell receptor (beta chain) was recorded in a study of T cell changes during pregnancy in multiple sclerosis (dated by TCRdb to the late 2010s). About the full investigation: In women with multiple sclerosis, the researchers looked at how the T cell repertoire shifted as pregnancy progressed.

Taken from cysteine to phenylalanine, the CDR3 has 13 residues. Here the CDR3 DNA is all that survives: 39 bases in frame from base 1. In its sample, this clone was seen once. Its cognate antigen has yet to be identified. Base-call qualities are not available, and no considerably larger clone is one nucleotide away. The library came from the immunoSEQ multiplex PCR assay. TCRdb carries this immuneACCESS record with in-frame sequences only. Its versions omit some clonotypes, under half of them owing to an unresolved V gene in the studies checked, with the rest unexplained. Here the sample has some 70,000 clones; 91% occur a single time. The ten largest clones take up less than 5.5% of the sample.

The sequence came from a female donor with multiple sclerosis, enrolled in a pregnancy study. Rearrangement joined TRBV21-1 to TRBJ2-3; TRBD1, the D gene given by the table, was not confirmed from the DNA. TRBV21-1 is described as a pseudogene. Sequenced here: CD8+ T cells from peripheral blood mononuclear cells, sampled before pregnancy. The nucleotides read TGTGCCAGCAGCTCACTGGGGGCCGGTACGCAGTATTTT. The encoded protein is CASSSLGAGTQYF.